The 6 T cell receptor beta chains given below trace back to one sample, sequenced in a study of blood T cell repertoires in COVID-19. Profiled with immunoSEQ multiplex PCR; TCRdb holds only in-frame clones, not every one. This sample has 130,000 to 150,000 clones, with roughly 83% found just once. What was sequenced was peripheral blood. These receptors originate from a woman aged 80 or older with acute or convalescent COVID-19.

The V call is TRBV10-3, the J call TRBJ2-1; 10 bases line up with TRBD2. CDR1 and CDR2 from the germline V gene are ENHRY and SYGVKD. The CDR3 spans 15 residues. V shed 3 bases and J 9 bases; nucleotides not matched to a gene: 8. The CDR3 sequence: CAISELGLADSEQFF. The CDR3 nucleotides read TGTGCCATCAGTGAACTAGGACTAGCGGACTCTGAGCAGTTCTTC.

The rearrangement uses TRBV29-1 and TRBJ1-1, with 11 bases lining up with TRBD1. Germline CDR1 and CDR2: SQVTM and ANQGSEA. The CDR3 is made up of 13 amino acids. The V segment lost 5 bases and the J segment 9 bases; nucleotides outside the gene matches: 8. The CDR3 is CSVHGQGANKAFF. CDR3 in DNA: TGCAGCGTTCACGGACAGGGGGCAAATAAAGCTTTCTTT.

The rearrangement links TRBV7-6 to TRBJ1-1; tentatively, D is TRBD1 (6 bases). The CDR3 is 13 amino acids. Germline lookup yields CDR1 SGHVS and CDR2 FNYEAQ. The V end lost 6 bases, the J end lost 3 bases, and 11 bases lay between the germline ends. In DNA, the CDR3 is TGTGCCAGCAGTTTGGACAGCTACACTGAAGCTTTCTTT. Protein sequence: CASSLDSYTEAFF. Drawing the rest from reference TRBV7-6 and TRBJ1-1, the complete variable domain is GAGVSQSPRYKVTKRGQDVALRCDPISGHVSLYWYRQALGQGPEFLTYFNYEAQQDKSGLPNDRFSAERPEGSISTLTIQRTEQRDSAMYRCASSLDSYTEAFFGQGTRLTVV.

This chain uses TRBV18 with TRBJ1-2, with 7 positions matching TRBD1. The germline CDR1 and CDR2 sequences are KGHSH and LQKENI. J was trimmed by 4 bases and V by 4 bases; bases with no gene match: 9. The CDR3 consists of 15 residues. The CDR3 reads CASSRGIGDSYGYTF. The CDR3 region has the DNA TGTGCCAGCTCACGAGGTATTGGGGACAGCTATGGCTACACCTTC.

This chain connects TRBV7-2 to TRBJ2-3, with no clear D. The length of the CDR3 is 13 residues. Between the trimmed V and J ends, which lost 6 bases and 1 base, there was a span of 8 bases. Germline values: CDR1 SGHTA, CDR2 FQGNSA. The CDR3 bases are TGTGCCAGCAGTGTTCGGGGCACAGATACGCAGTATTTT. It is translated as CASSVRGTDTQYF.

The chain employs TRBV6-5 and TRBJ1-4, with a weak D call TRBD1 (6 bases). V lost 2 bases, J lost 3 bases, and 10 bases lay in between. The germline CDR1 and CDR2 sequences are MNHEY and SVGAGI. This CDR3 has 15 residues. The CDR3 nucleotides read TGTGCCAGCAGTTACGGGGGCGGCTCTAATGAAAAACTGTTTTTT. Translated: CASSYGGGSNEKLFF.